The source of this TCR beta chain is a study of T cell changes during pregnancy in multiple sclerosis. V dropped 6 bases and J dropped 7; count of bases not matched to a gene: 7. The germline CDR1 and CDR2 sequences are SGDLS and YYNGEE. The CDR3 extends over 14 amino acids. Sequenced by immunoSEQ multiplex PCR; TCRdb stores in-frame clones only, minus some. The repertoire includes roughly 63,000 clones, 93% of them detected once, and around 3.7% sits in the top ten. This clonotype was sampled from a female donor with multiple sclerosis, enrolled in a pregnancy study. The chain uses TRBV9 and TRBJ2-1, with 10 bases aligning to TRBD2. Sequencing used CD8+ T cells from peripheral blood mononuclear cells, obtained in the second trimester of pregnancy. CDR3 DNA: TGTGCCAGCAACGAGCGGGGGGGATGGAATGAGCAGTTCTTC. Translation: CASNERGGWNEQFF.